The next 22 T cell receptor beta chains were all read from a single sample in a study of T-cell reconstitution after alpha-beta-depleted transplantation in children. TCRbeta library preparation incorporated unique molecular identifiers. Using its own MiXCR run on the PCR reads, TCRdb lists one record per CDR3 protein. The sample has about 340,000 distinct CDR3 sequences, about a sixth seen once. Specimen: PBMCs, mostly from graft donor cells, collected 360 days after TCRalphabeta/CD19-depleted stem cell transplant. The origin of the receptors is a male patient under 10 years old who had a stem cell transplant for acute lymphoblastic leukemia, so the T cells may come from the graft donor.

There are many counts of this clonotype. The chain links TRBV12-3 or TRBV12-4 to TRBJ2-7; a possible D gene is TRBD2 (6 bases). Trimming left V 4 bases short and J 1 base short, with 8 bases between. The CDR3 is made up of 13 amino acids. The CDR3 DNA reads TGTGCCAGCAGTTATGGACTATCCTACGAGCAGTACTTC. It translates to CASSYGLSYEQYF.

This clonotype turned up a few times. The chain combines TRBV6-5 with TRBJ1-3; D uncertain. Germline lookup yields CDR1 MNHEY and CDR2 SVGAGI. CDR3 size: 14 residues. Deletions cut 0 bases from V and 1 base from J, with 4 bases between. CDR3 coding DNA: TGTGCCAGCAGTTACTCAGAGTCTGGAAACACCATATATTTT. Its translation is CASSYSESGNTIYF.

In its sample, this clonotype was seen a few times. The chain joins TRBV11-2 to TRBJ1-1; D call uncertain. Germline CDR1 SGHAT, CDR2 FQNNGV. Trimming took off 4 bases at V and 4 bases at J, with 4 bases between the two ends. This CDR3 comprises 11 residues. The CDR3 sequence: CASSSLTEAFF. CDR3 DNA: TGTGCCAGCAGCTCCCTCACTGAAGCTTTCTTT.

At least ten counts were recorded for this clonotype. J is TRBJ2-1 and V is TRBV4-2, with 9 bases identical to TRBD1. The germline V gene has CDR1 LGHNA and CDR2 YNFKEQ. This CDR3 region has 14 residues. V lost 5 bases, J lost 7 bases, and 6 bases stayed unmatched. DNA for the CDR3: TGTGCCAGCAGCACCCGGGACAGGGTAAATGAGCAGTTCTTC. This codes for CASSTRDRVNEQFF.

The chain combines TRBV20-1 with TRBJ2-2, with D possibly TRBD1 on 5 matching bases. Germline V gene lookup returns CDR1 DFQATT and CDR2 SNEGSKA (reference sequence). The V end was cut by 3 bases, the J end by 5 bases, with 10 bases between. The CDR3 is made up of 13 amino acids. The CDR3 sequence: CSASVGATGELFF. Written as DNA, the CDR3 is TGCAGTGCTAGTGTAGGGGCGACCGGGGAGCTGTTTTTT.

This clonotype was observed a handful of times. The chain links TRBV20-1 to TRBJ2-7, with D perhaps matching TRBD2 (6 bases). This CDR3 comprises 15 residues. CDR1 is DFQATT and CDR2 is SNEGSKA in the germline V gene (reference sequence). The ends were cut back, 2 bases at V and 0 bases at J, with 14 bases in the middle. CDR3 sequence: CSARRAGRSSYEQYF. CDR3 nucleotide sequence: TGCAGTGCTAGAAGAGCAGGGAGGAGCTCCTACGAGCAGTACTTC.

The J gene is TRBJ2-1, the V gene TRBV15; D unresolved. The CDR3 is 15 residues long. Between the trimmed V and J ends, which lost 2 bases and 0 bases, there was a span of 8 bases. Germline loops: CDR1 LNHNV, CDR2 YYDKDF (reference sequence). The CDR3 sequence: CATSRTSTSYNEQFF. The CDR3, as DNA: TGTGCCACCAGCAGAACTTCCACCTCCTACAATGAGCAGTTCTTC.

The J gene is TRBJ2-3, the V gene TRBV29-1; 7 nucleotides agree with TRBD2. The CDR3 has 14 amino acids. Germline V gene sequence: CDR1 SQVTM, CDR2 ANQGSEA. Germline trimming cut 5 bases from V and 1 base from J; bases unmatched to any gene: 6. The CDR3 reads CSVLSGKGTDTQYF. In nucleotides, the CDR3 is TGCAGCGTTCTCAGCGGGAAGGGCACAGATACGCAGTATTTT.

The chain links TRBV9 to TRBJ2-7, with D unresolved. The CDR3 runs 14 residues. Trimming cost V 3 bases and J 0 bases, with 10 bases left between them. Germline CDR1 SGDLS, CDR2 YYNGEE. In nucleotides, the CDR3 is TGTGCCAGCAGCGCCCACGGTGCCTCCTACGAGCAGTACTTC. Protein: CASSAHGASYEQYF.

This clonotype was picked up a small number of times. V and J are TRBV9 and TRBJ2-5, with 7 bases aligning to TRBD2. The CDR3 has 14 amino acids. V trimming: 4 bases; J trimming: 6 bases; junction bases outside the gene matches: 9. Germline V gene lookup returns CDR1 SGDLS and CDR2 YYNGEE. The CDR3 nucleotides read TGTGCCAGCAGCCGAGGACTAGTGGCACAGACCCAGTACTTC. Its protein is CASSRGLVAQTQYF.

This clonotype occurred a few times. This chain connects TRBV6-1 to TRBJ2-2; TRBD2 matches at 8 bases. V trimming: 11 bases; J trimming: 4 bases; junction bases outside the gene matches: 9. The CDR3 spans 14 residues. CDR1 MNHNS and CDR2 SASEGT come from the germline V gene. The CDR3 coding sequence is TGTGCCGCAGGAGCGGGAGAGGGCACCGGGGAGCTGTTTTTT. Protein sequence: CAAGAGEGTGELFF.

In this sample, this clonotype turned up a few times. This chain joins TRBV29-1 and TRBJ2-5; 11 positions agree with TRBD2. V lost 4 bases to trimming and J lost 5 bases; unmatched junction nucleotides: 3. Germline assignment: CDR1 SQVTM and CDR2 ANQGSEA. The CDR3 has 13 amino acids. The CDR3 reads CSVALAGVETQYF. CDR3 bases: TGCAGCGTTGCACTAGCGGGAGTTGAGACCCAGTACTTC.

This chain connects TRBV12-3 or TRBV12-4 to TRBJ1-5; 7 positions match TRBD1. The CDR3 consists of 17 residues. J gave up 3 bases and V 2 bases, and 10 bases lay outside the gene matches. The CDR3 DNA reads TGTGCCAGCAGTTTAAGGAGAGGGGGCGACGCCAATCAGCCCCAGCATTTT. It yields the protein CASSLRRGGDANQPQHF.

This clonotype was detected many times. The chain employs TRBV9 and TRBJ2-1, with 10 bases aligning to TRBD2. The CDR3 spans 15 residues. V shed 5 bases and J 4 bases; nucleotides not matched to a gene: 6. Germline V CDR1 and CDR2: SGDLS, YYNGEE. The CDR3 DNA reads as TGTGCCAGCAGTGCTAGCGGGAGTTCTTACAATGAGCAGTTCTTC. This encodes CASSASGSSYNEQFF.

This clonotype was seen repeatedly, ten times or more. The chain recombines TRBV12-3 or TRBV12-4 with TRBJ2-7, with TRBD1 matching 7 bases. The CDR3 length is 13 residues. V shed 6 bases and J 3 bases; nucleotides not matched to a gene: 5. The DNA for the CDR3 is TGTGCCAGCAGCCCGGACAGGAACTACGAGCAGTACTTC. It encodes CASSPDRNYEQYF.

The V and J genes are TRBV15 and TRBJ2-4, with 7 bases fitting TRBD2. J was trimmed by 7 bases and V by 5 bases; bases with no gene match: 2. Looked up from germline, CDR1 is LNHNV and CDR2 is YYDKDF (reference sequence). The CDR3 spans 12 residues. The CDR3 sequence: CATSHGRNIQYF. The CDR3 DNA follows: TGTGCCACCAGCCACGGGAGGAACATTCAGTACTTC.

This clonotype was observed at least ten times. The rearrangement joins TRBV12-3 or TRBV12-4 to TRBJ2-3; TRBD2 might be the D (6 bases). V was clipped by 3 bases and J by 0 bases, with 13 bases between them. The length of the CDR3 is 16 residues. CDR3 residues: CASSFFSGASTDTQYF. CDR3 bases: TGTGCCAGCAGTTTCTTTAGCGGAGCTAGCACAGATACGCAGTATTTT.

The genes are TRBV6-5 and TRBJ1-4; TRBD1 is a possible D gene (5 bases). The germline V gene encodes CDR1 MNHEY and CDR2 SVGAGI. CDR3 length: 14 residues. Deletions cut 4 bases from V and 10 bases from J, with 16 bases between. DNA of the CDR3: TGTGCCAGCAGTTCGACGATACTCGGGGCAAAACTGTTTTTT. Encoded protein: CASSSTILGAKLFF.

The chain is built from TRBV4-3 and TRBJ2-1; D possibly matches TRBD1 or TRBD2 (6 bases each). Germline V gene data show CDR1 as LGHNA and CDR2 as YSLEER. The CDR3 loop spans 17 amino acids. V lost 2 bases, J lost 2 bases, and 16 bases lay in between. For the CDR3, the DNA is TGCGCCAGCAGCCAAAGAGGGGGGACCCCTACCTACAATGAGCAGTTCTTC. Encoded protein: CASSQRGGTPTYNEQFF.

This chain links TRBV4-2 with TRBJ1-1; D may be TRBD1 (5 bases). There are 13 residues in the CDR3. CDR1 LGHNA and CDR2 YNFKEQ come from the germline V gene. Trimming pared 3 bases from V and 4 bases from J, leaving 9 bases between. The CDR3 DNA follows: TGTGCCAGCAGCCAGGGGCGGACCACTGAAGCTTTCTTT. Protein product: CASSQGRTTEAFF.

This clonotype was seen a few times. The CDR3 here is CASSSNSLTFNQPQHF. CDR3 in DNA: TGCGCCAGCAGCAGTAACAGTCTCACCTTCAATCAGCCCCAGCATTTT. The V gene is TRBV4-1, the J gene TRBJ1-5; D ambiguous. The CDR3 has 16 amino acids. From germline, CDR1 is MGHRA and CDR2 YSYEKL. V was cut by 5 bases and J by 3 bases, with 17 bases left in between.

This clonotype came up many times. The chain carries TRBV12-3 or TRBV12-4 and TRBJ2-3, with a weak D call TRBD1 (7 bases). V gave up 7 bases and J gave up 0 bases, with 17 bases separating them. The CDR3 covers 16 residues. The CDR3 here is CASITVEGASTDTQYF. Here the CDR3 DNA reads TGTGCCAGCATTACGGTGGAGGGGGCTAGCACAGATACGCAGTATTTT.